Listed below are T cell receptor beta chains from one sample, sequenced in a study of vaccination and CD4 T cells after COVID-19. No antigens are known for them. MiXCR was run by TCRdb on the PCR reads, yielding one entry per CDR3 protein. The repertoire has roughly 10,000 distinct CDR3 sequences, around 67% of them found once; the top ten carry roughly 7.5%. Material for sequencing was CD4+ T cells from blood, cultured in vitro. These TCRs come from a human donor who had recovered from COVID-19. Both conserved end residues are part of each CDR3. The D gene is left open where the match is weak. The size of a clone is reported for some rows only, either as once, few or many, or as a class for expanded clones.

J gene | clone size | V gene | D gene | CDR3 DNA | CDR3 protein
TRBJ2-6 | NA | TRBV20-1 | TRBD2 | TGCAGTGCTAGAGTGTTGAGGCTAGCGGGAGGAGTCTCTGGGGCCAACGTCCTGACTTTC | CSARVLRLAGGVSGANVLTF
TRBJ2-7 | NA | TRBV20-1 | TRBD2 | TGCAGTGCTTCCTACATTAGCGGGGGATCCCCCCACGAGCAGTACTTC | CSASYISGGSPHEQYF
TRBJ1-5 | NA | TRBV7-9 | NA | TGTGCCAGCAGCGGAATTGGGCTGCAGCCCCAGCATTTT | CASSGIGLQPQHF
TRBJ2-1 | NA | TRBV20-1 | NA | TGCAGTGCTGCCGGGACTCACTATTACAATGAGCAGTTCTTC | CSAAGTHYYNEQFF
TRBJ2-5 | NA | TRBV15 | TRBD1 | TGTGCCACCAGCAGGGACAGGGGAACAGAGACCCAGTACTTC | CATSRDRGTETQYF
TRBJ2-5 | NA | TRBV2 | TRBD2 | TGTGCCAGCAGTGAGGGCGGGAGGGGAGTTGAGACCCAGTACTTC | CASSEGGRGVETQYF
TRBJ1-5 | once | TRBV7-6 | NA | TGTGCCAGCAGCTCCCAGGGCGGGTTAGGCAATCAGCCCCAGCATTTT | CASSSQGGLGNQPQHF
TRBJ1-6 | NA | TRBV27 | NA | TGTGCCAGCAGTTTCGGCTATAATTCACCCCTCCACTTT | CASSFGYNSPLHF
TRBJ2-2 | NA | TRBV6-1 | NA | TGTGCCAGCAGGAGTTACAGGCAGGGCGTAAACACCGGGGAGCTGTTTTTT | CASRSYRQGVNTGELFF
TRBJ1-2 | NA | TRBV6-1 | NA | TGTGCCAGCAGTGGAGACCCTAACAGGGAGCACTACACCTTC | CASSGDPNREHYTF
TRBJ1-1 | NA | TRBV6-1 | NA | TGTGCCAGCAGTGAAGAGATCGGAACAGGCAGAGCTTTCTTT | CASSEEIGTGRAFF
TRBJ1-1 | large | TRBV20-1 | TRBD1 | TGCAGTGCTCAAGACCTTAGGGGGCGCAGGAACACTGAAGCTTTCTTT | CSAQDLRGRRNTEAFF
TRBJ2-3 | NA | TRBV24-1 | NA | TGTGCCACCAGTGTACCCCCCCCAGTGGATACGCAGTATTTT | CATSVPPPVDTQYF
TRBJ2-7 | once | TRBV7-9 | TRBD1 | TGTGCCAGCAGCAATTCCGGGACAGGGTTTTACGAGCAGTACTTC | CASSNSGTGFYEQYF
TRBJ1-5 | NA | TRBV20-1 | NA | TGCAGTGCTAGCAATAAACAGGGACGGAATCAGCCCCAGCATTTT | CSASNKQGRNQPQHF
TRBJ2-7 | NA | TRBV6-1 | TRBD1 | TGTGCCAGCAGTCAGGGGACAGGGGGCTCCTACGAGCAGTACTTC | CASSQGTGGSYEQYF